The rows below give T cell receptor beta chains drawn from one sample of a study of monozygotic twins with inflammatory bowel disease. For each CDR3 protein, TCRdb gives one entry from its re-call of the 5' RACE reads, without DNA. This sample's table has hundreds of thousands of distinct CDR3 sequences. Sequencing was carried out using blood. Receptors were obtained from a human donor with ulcerative colitis or Crohn's disease, or a healthy co-twin of an affected twin (not recorded which). Each CDR3 is given with its conserved first and last residue. The size of a clone is reported for some rows only, either as once, few or many, or as a class for expanded clones.

-	TRBV29-1	TRBJ1-2	CSVGGYSQGAGGYTF
-	TRBV12-3/TRBV12-4	TRBJ2-1	CASRTSGGPGEQFF
-	TRBV5-1	TRBJ2-3	CASSPGSGLYTDTQYF
-	TRBV19	TRBJ2-1	CASRGGTSGMNEQFF
-	TRBV11-2	TRBJ2-1	CASSSRGTSGGVIPPYNEQFF
-	TRBV20-1	TRBJ2-7	CSAFRAYEQYF
-	TRBV19	TRBJ1-5	CASSIDHNQPQHF
-	TRBV29-1	TRBJ2-1	CSVAEGLAGGREQFF
-	TRBV21-1	TRBJ2-1	CASSKGGGAHNEQFF
-	TRBV5-5	TRBJ1-1	CASSLITANTEAFF
-	TRBV18	TRBJ1-6	CASSPPSPGLRSPLHF
-	TRBV7-2	TRBJ2-3	CASSVYRDPSTDTQYF
-	TRBV6-1	TRBJ2-3	CASSSPRQGTDTQYF
-	TRBV7-2	TRBJ1-1	CASSLDRGVTEAFF
-	TRBV5-1	TRBJ2-3	CASSLGQDTQYF
-	TRBV14	TRBJ1-5	CASSQEEWHRGLSNQPQHF
-	TRBV6-1	TRBJ1-1	CASSPSSGILGEAFF
-	TRBV12-3/TRBV12-4	TRBJ1-2	CASTRTAYGYTF
medium-sized	TRBV7-9	TRBJ2-6	CASSLDRGPGANVLTF
-	TRBV29-1	TRBJ2-2	CSVPRGMGVSGELFF
-	TRBV10-3	TRBJ1-2	CAISEPSLYGYTF
-	TRBV3-1	TRBJ1-2	CASSQRYGYTF
-	TRBV28	TRBJ1-2	CATVGGTGVGYTF
-	TRBV5-8	TRBJ1-6	CASSLPDRGNSPLHF
-	TRBV28	TRBJ1-2	CASSNAGTGNYGYTF
-	TRBV7-9	TRBJ1-6	CASSLIENSPLHF
-	TRBV24-1	TRBJ1-2	CATSPGTATIYGYTF
-	TRBV7-9	TRBJ1-1	CASRREGVEAFF
-	TRBV7-6	TRBJ2-1	CASSPGGQGGFNEQFF
-	TRBV20-1	TRBJ1-2	CSALDVGFVGYTF
-	TRBV7-2	TRBJ2-3	CASSLGVGTADTQYF
-	TRBV20-1	TRBJ1-1	CSAAKQSEAFF
-	TRBV6-5	TRBJ2-3	CASSYSVWGLTDTQYF
-	TRBV6-1	TRBJ2-1	CAIQTSGVNEQFF
-	TRBV7-2	TRBJ2-7	CASSLSSGAEQYF
-	TRBV14	TRBJ2-7	CASSPPGGRGVFYEQYF
-	TRBV6-1	TRBJ1-5	CASRGDGGNQPQHF
-	TRBV10-3	TRBJ1-4	CAISESGGSNEKLFF
-	TRBV4-2	TRBJ1-2	CASSQEVYGYTF
-	TRBV18	TRBJ1-2	CASSPPSNRGDGYTF